The 3 T cell receptor beta chains given below trace back to one sample, sequenced in a study of blood T cell repertoires in COVID-19. The table came from immunoSEQ multiplex PCR; TCRdb's copy has only in-frame clones and leaves some out. The data contain 53,000 or so clones, roughly 90% of them seen just once; the ten biggest clones take up about 2.7%. The sample comprised peripheral blood. The receptors come from a man older than 75 with acute or convalescent COVID-19.

The gene calls are TRBV6-5 and TRBJ1-2; TRBD1 might be the D (5 bases). Germline CDR1 is MNHEY and CDR2 is SVGAGI. This CDR3 contains 12 residues. Between the trimmed V and J ends, which lost 7 bases and 8 bases, there was a span of 14 bases. CDR3 coding DNA: TGTGCCAGCACCCCTGGGGCTGCGGGCTACACCTTC. This codes for CASTPGAAGYTF.

The chain links TRBV12-5 to TRBJ2-2, with D possibly TRBD1 on 5 matching bases. V lost 1 base, J lost 2 bases, and 8 bases lay in between. This CDR3 spans 15 amino acids. Germline V gives CDR1 LGHNT, CDR2 FRNRAP. CDR3 sequence reads: CASGLGGVNTGELFF. DNA of the CDR3: TGTGCTAGTGGTTTGGGGGGCGTAAACACCGGGGAGCTGTTTTTT. The full variable domain, rest sourced from reference TRBV12-5 and TRBJ2-2, is DARVTQTPRHKVTEMGQEVTMRCQPILGHNTVFWYRQTMMQGLELLAYFRNRAPLDDSGMPKDRFSAEMPDATLATLKIQPSEPRDSAVYFCASGLGGVNTGELFFGEGSRLTVL.

This clone came up a few times. J is TRBJ2-1 and V is TRBV7-6; no definite D call. Looked up from germline, CDR1 is SGHVS and CDR2 is FNYEAQ. V was trimmed by 2 bases and J by 7 bases, leaving 12 bases between them. The CDR3 totals 14 residues. CDR3 protein: CASSLSWATNEQFF. The CDR3 bases are TGTGCCAGCAGCTTAAGTTGGGCTACTAATGAGCAGTTCTTC.